This T cell receptor (beta chain) was sequenced in a study of cytomegalovirus exposure and HLA in healthy donors. Concerning this clone: The antigen is not known.

PCR used 60 Vbeta primers and 13 Jbeta primers. In the authors' methods: Roughly 11 million shared chains were among 65 million to 85 million unique TCR beta chains counted in a later analysis. Sequencing used immunoSEQ multiplex PCR; TCRdb keeps in-frame clones, though not all of them. The V and J calls and clone size are taken from that table; D and trimming were inferred from the DNA. Here the sample spans about 94,000 clones, roughly 79% being singletons. Study results and caveats: Reportedly, diagnosis of cytomegalovirus status by the classifier showed high specificity and sensitivity.

The receptor comes from a woman aged 40 to 55 in good health and CMV-seronegative. Specimen: PBMCs.

CDR3 nucleotides: TGCGCCAGCAGCCAAGGAAACGGCGGGGGGTCGAATGAGCAGTTCTTC. Its protein is CASSQGNGGGSNEQFF. The chain couples TRBV4-1 to TRBJ2-1; 8 nucleotides line up with TRBD2. The ends lost 1 base at V and 7 bases at J; junction bases unmatched: 9. Germline CDR1 and CDR2: MGHRA and YSYEKL. The CDR3 loop spans 16 amino acids.